The rows below give T cell receptor beta chains drawn from one sample of a study of blood T cell repertoires in COVID-19. The assay was immunoSEQ multiplex PCR, and TCRdb's table has in-frame clones only and misses some. The repertoire has some 530,000 clones, roughly nine tenths of them found once; the top ten carry approximately 8%. The sequencing input was PBMCs or T cells enriched from blood (not recorded which). The receptors derive from a woman aged 60 to 75 who had recovered from COVID-19. CDR3s leave out the opening cysteine and the closing phenylalanine or tryptophan.

>TRBV19
ASSIEYNYGYT
>TRBV3-1/TRBV3-2
ASSQGGGYT
>TRBV11-2
ASSQDRGLGNTIY
>TRBV19
ASSIKSAGEQF
>TRBV6-5
ASSTGTGTETQY
>TRBV21-1
ASRSHPNYGYT
>TRBV21-1
ASTDRGLQPQH
>TRBV4-2
ASSQEGGGGAETQY
>TRBV11-2
ASSPGAGGLNTEAF
>TRBV30
AWSVLGGATGELF
>TRBV19
ASRQGAWQPQH
>TRBV4-2
ASSQDRNEQF
>TRBV11-2
ASSLTTEAF
>TRBV2
ASSGQGAQPQH
>TRBV5-1
ASSFDRAGYGYT
>TRBV10-2
ASSMGQASYEQY
>TRBV18
ASSLEGDQPQH
>TRBV5-1
ASSGGSGANVLT
>TRBV6-5
ATTRGATSTDTQY
>TRBV5-1
ASRRDTTNTGELF
>TRBV5-1
ASSRDSINEKLF
>TRBV11-3
ASSPRGSQETQY
>TRBV5-6
ASSSGEGTGELF
>TRBV21-1
ASSKGEFYYGYT
>TRBV15
ATSRAGTGGADTQY
>TRBV2
ASSEAGLAGGTGELF
>TRBV28
ASSLAQGNQPQH
>TRBV4-1
ASSQDLGRNTEAF
>TRBV7-2
ASSLAVILGGGGAPREQY
>TRBV15
ATSRGSGGNTGELF
>TRBV25-1
ASSNPSGIYGYT
>TRBV5-1
ASSFRDRDNEKLF
>TRBV13
ASGSGSREKLF
>TRBV4-1
ASSQVGRSTDTQY
>TRBV19
ASSEGGWRNTEAF
>TRBV7-9
ASSPSGPGQVGEQY
>TRBV9
ASSVTSSTDTQY
>TRBV5-4
ASSKGLAGGEETQY
>TRBV7-9
ASSLFESGGITYEQY
>TRBV30
AWGQGANEKLF
>TRBV6-2/TRBV6-3
ASSYIRGGAYNEQF
>TRBV19
ASSTTGGPYGYT
>TRBV29-1
SVDTGTAKPYGYT
>TRBV4-1
ASSQVGTSGTQY
>TRBV15
ATSRALDRAPGANVLT
>TRBV3-1/TRBV3-2
ASSHHADRGDTEAF
>TRBV27
ASKNPAGTGELF
>TRBV5-1
ASMTGTSTDTQY